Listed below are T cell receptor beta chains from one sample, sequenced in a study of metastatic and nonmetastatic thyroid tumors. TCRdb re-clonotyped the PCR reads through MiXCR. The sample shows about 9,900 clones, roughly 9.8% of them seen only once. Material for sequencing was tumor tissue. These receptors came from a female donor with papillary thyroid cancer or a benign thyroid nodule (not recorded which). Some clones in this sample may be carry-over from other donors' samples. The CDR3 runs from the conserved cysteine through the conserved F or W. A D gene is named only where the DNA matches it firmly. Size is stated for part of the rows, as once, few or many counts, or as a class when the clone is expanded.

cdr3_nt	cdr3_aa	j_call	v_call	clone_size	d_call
TGTGCCACCAGTGATGCCAGTTTGAGGGGTGGCGAGCAGTACTTC	CATSDASLRGGEQYF	TRBJ2-7	TRBV24-1	medium-sized	.
TGTGCCAGCAGCACCCGACTAGCCCCGGGAAAGCAGTTCTTC	CASSTRLAPGKQFF	TRBJ2-1	TRBV11-2	many	TRBD2
TGTGCCAGCAAGTCCGGGACAGGGAAAACCCAGCCCCAGCATTTT	CASKSGTGKTQPQHF	TRBJ1-5	TRBV2	medium-sized	TRBD1
TGTGCCAGCACCCGGACGGCAGTCGGGACCCAGTACTTC	CASTRTAVGTQYF	TRBJ2-5	TRBV12-3/TRBV12-4	medium-sized	.
TGTGCCAGCAGCGTATGGTGCGCGGGGAACACTGAAGCTTTCTTT	CASSVWCAGNTEAFF	TRBJ1-1	TRBV9	.	.
TGTGCCAGCAGCCAAGATCAGGGGGGAGGAAGCAATCAGCCCCAGCGTTTT	CASSQDQGGGSNQPQRF	TRBJ1-5	TRBV4-2	.	TRBD1
TGTGCCAGCAGCCCCGGGACAGGGGGCTTCGCGGGCTACACCTTC	CASSPGTGGFAGYTF	TRBJ1-2	TRBV27	medium-sized	TRBD1
TGTGCCAGCAATCTGAGACAGGGGGAGGGTGGTGAGCAGTTCTTC	CASNLRQGEGGEQFF	TRBJ2-1	TRBV28	medium-sized	TRBD1
TGTGCCAGCAGTTTATTGGATGGGCAGTTCTTC	CASSLLDGQFF	TRBJ2-1	TRBV12-3/TRBV12-4	medium-sized	.
TGTGCCAGTAGTATCCAGGGAACCTACAATGAGCAGTTCTTC	CASSIQGTYNEQFF	TRBJ2-1	TRBV19	medium-sized	.
TGTGCCAGCAGCCAAATAGCGGGAGGAGATACGCAGTATTTT	CASSQIAGGDTQYF	TRBJ2-3	TRBV3-1	.	TRBD2
TGTGCCAGCAGTTACTCGTGGACAGGGGGCTACGAGCAGTACTTC	CASSYSWTGGYEQYF	TRBJ2-7	TRBV6-2/TRBV6-3	.	TRBD1
TGTGCCAGCAGCGAACAGGGCCCCTACGAGCAGTACTTC	CASSEQGPYEQYF	TRBJ2-7	TRBV6-1	.	.
TGCAGCATACAGGGGGATGGGACTGAAGCTTTCTTT	CSIQGDGTEAFF	TRBJ1-1	TRBV29-1	many	TRBD1
TGTGCCACCCTCGAGAGATTAAAGGAGACCCAGTACTTC	CATLERLKETQYF	TRBJ2-5	TRBV6-1	medium-sized	.
TGTGCCAGCACCGAATACTACGAGCAGTACTTC	CASTEYYEQYF	TRBJ2-7	TRBV7-9	.	.
TGCGCCAGCAGCTTCAATTTAGCGGGCCCCTACGAGCAGTACTTC	CASSFNLAGPYEQYF	TRBJ2-7	TRBV5-1	medium-sized	TRBD2
TGTGCCAGCAGCGCCCCAGGGACTCACAATCAGCCCCAGCATTTT	CASSAPGTHNQPQHF	TRBJ1-5	TRBV7-8	many	.
TGTGCCACAACCTCGGGGGGCCATAGGCAGGGTGAGCAGTTCTTC	CATTSGGHRQGEQFF	TRBJ2-1	TRBV19	many	.
TGTGCCAGCAGTTTTCTTAGCGGGGGGGCCTACAATGAGCAGTTCTTC	CASSFLSGGAYNEQFF	TRBJ2-1	TRBV12-3/TRBV12-4	many	TRBD2
TGCAGTGCCCAGACAGGGGTTGGGGTGAACACTGAAGCTTTCTTT	CSAQTGVGVNTEAFF	TRBJ1-1	TRBV20-1	many	TRBD1
TGTGCCAGCAGTGAACACAGAGGCAGCAATCAACCCCAGCATTTT	CASSEHRGSNQPQHF	TRBJ1-5	TRBV6-1	many	.
TGTGCCAGCAGTCCGATGGGACAGCGGACTGAAGCTTTCTTT	CASSPMGQRTEAFF	TRBJ1-1	TRBV28	medium-sized	TRBD1
TGCAGTGCTAGTAGGGTAGCGGGAGCAGAGACCCAGTACTTC	CSASRVAGAETQYF	TRBJ2-5	TRBV20-1	many	TRBD2
TGCAGTGCTAGAACAGGGAGGGGGGGTGGTAGCAATCAGCCCCAGCATTTT	CSARTGRGGGSNQPQHF	TRBJ1-5	TRBV20-1	many	.
TGTGCCAGCATCGGACACATAAACACCGTGGAGCTGTTTTTT	CASIGHINTVELFF	TRBJ2-2	TRBV6-2/TRBV6-3	.	.